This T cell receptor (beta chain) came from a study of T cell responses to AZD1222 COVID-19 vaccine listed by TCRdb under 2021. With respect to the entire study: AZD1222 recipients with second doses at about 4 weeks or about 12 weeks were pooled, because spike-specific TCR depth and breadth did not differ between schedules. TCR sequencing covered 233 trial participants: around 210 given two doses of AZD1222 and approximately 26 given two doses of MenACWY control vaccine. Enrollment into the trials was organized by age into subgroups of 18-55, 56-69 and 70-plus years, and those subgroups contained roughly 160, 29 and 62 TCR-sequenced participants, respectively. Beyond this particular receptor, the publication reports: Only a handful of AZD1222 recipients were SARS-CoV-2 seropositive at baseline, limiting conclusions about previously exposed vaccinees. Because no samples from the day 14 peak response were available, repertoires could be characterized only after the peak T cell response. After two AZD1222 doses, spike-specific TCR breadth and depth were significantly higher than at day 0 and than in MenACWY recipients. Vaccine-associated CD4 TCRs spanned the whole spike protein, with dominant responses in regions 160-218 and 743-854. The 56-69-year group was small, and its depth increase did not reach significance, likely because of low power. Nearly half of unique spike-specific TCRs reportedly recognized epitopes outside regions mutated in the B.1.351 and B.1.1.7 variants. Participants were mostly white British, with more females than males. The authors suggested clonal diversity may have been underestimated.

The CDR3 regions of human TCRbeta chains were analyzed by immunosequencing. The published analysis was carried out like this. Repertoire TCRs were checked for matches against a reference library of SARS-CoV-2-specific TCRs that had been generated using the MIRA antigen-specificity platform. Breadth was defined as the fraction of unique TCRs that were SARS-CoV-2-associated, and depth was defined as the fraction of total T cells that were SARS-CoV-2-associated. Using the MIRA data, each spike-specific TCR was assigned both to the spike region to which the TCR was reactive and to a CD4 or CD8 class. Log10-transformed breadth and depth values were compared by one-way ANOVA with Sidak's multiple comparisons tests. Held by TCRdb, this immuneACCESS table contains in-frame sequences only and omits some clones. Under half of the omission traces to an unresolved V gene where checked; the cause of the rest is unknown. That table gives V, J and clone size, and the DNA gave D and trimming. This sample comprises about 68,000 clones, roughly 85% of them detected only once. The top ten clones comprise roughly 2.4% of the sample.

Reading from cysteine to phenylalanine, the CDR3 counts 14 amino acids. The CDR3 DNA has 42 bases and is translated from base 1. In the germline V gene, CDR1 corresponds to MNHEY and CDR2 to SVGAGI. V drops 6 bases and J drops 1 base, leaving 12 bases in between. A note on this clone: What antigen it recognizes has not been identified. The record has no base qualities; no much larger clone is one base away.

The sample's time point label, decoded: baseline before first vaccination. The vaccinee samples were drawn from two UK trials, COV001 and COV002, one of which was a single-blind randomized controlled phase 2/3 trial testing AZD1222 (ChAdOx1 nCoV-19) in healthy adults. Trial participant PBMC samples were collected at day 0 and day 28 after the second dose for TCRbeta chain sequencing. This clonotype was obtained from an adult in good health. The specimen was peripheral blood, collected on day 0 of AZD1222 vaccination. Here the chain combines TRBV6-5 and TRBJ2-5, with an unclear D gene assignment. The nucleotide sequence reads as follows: TGTGCCAGCAGGGACCGGACGGGCCAAGAGACCCAGTACTTC. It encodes CASRDRTGQETQYF.